This record covers a single T cell receptor (beta chain). The sample belongs to a study of blood T cell repertoires in COVID-19. The germline gives CDR1 SGDLS, CDR2 YYNGEE. Trimming took 1 base from V and 12 from J, leaving 14 bases between them. The length of the CDR3 is 14 residues. Per the authors' pipeline: Nucleated cell counts were estimated from reference gene primer amplification. This table comes from immunoSEQ multiplex PCR, and its TCRdb copy is limited to in-frame clones, with some not included. D and trimming were read from the DNA, whereas the V and J calls and clone size are those reported in that table. This table has 150,000 to 200,000 clones, approximately 90% appearing once.

The chain uses TRBV9 and TRBJ1-6; TRBD1 is a possible D gene (5 bases). This receptor was obtained from a human donor in a cohort sampled during active COVID-19. Input material: peripheral blood. The CDR3: CASSVQGGTLPLHF. CDR3 in DNA: TGTGCCAGCAGCGTACAGGGCGGGACCCTACCCCTCCACTTT.